The 25 T cell receptor beta chains in this list originate from one sample, sequenced in a study of identical twins. Via MiXCR, TCRdb re-called the 5' RACE reads, giving one row per CDR3 protein. The sample lists more than 650,000 distinct CDR3 sequences; 5.5% to 6.5% were seen once. The specimen sequenced was naive T cells sorted from blood. The receptors here all came from a man between 18 and 29 years old in good health.

This clonotype was observed at least ten times. V is TRBV5-1 and J is TRBJ1-5; 10 nucleotides agree with TRBD1. CDR3 length: 14 residues. CDR1 and CDR2 from the germline V gene are SGHRS and YFSETQ. With V trimmed by 4 bases and J by 6 bases, 4 bases remained unmatched. Here the CDR3 reads CASSPDRGLQPQHF. The CDR3 region has the DNA TGCGCCAGCAGCCCCGACAGGGGGCTTCAGCCCCAGCATTTT.

This clonotype was detected many times. This chain connects TRBV7-2 to TRBJ2-2, with 9 bases fitting TRBD2. The CDR3 is made up of 15 amino acids. CDR1 and CDR2 from the germline V gene are SGHTA and FQGNSA. The V and J ends lost 6 bases and 2 bases, in that order; junction bases with no gene match: 4. The CDR3 loop reads CASSSLAGNTGELFF. CDR3 nucleotides: TGTGCCAGCAGTTCGCTAGCGGGAAACACCGGGGAGCTGTTTTTT.

V is TRBV5-1 and J is TRBJ1-2; no reliable D call. There are 15 residues in the CDR3. Germline V lookup: CDR1 SGHRS, CDR2 YFSETQ. V shed 1 base and J shed 8 bases, with 18 bases lying between them. CDR3 DNA: TGCGCCAGCAGCTTGTCGGTGGGAATCGTTGGAGGCTACACCTTC. Translation gives CASSLSVGIVGGYTF.

The rearrangement uses TRBV5-1 and TRBJ2-3; 9 bases are shared with TRBD1. There are 15 residues in the CDR3. Looked up from germline, CDR1 is SGHRS and CDR2 is YFSETQ. V shed 3 bases, J shed 5 bases, and the junction held 7 bases outside the gene matches. CDR3 DNA: TGCGCCAGCAGCTCGGGAACGACAGGGGGAGATACGCAGTATTTT. Protein sequence: CASSSGTTGGDTQYF. The full variable domain, completed using reference TRBV5-1 and TRBJ2-3, is KAGVTQTPRYLIKTRGQQVTLSCSPISGHRSVSWYQQTPGQGLQFLFEYFSETQRNKGNFPGRFSGRQFSNSRSEMNVSTLELGDSALYLCASSSGTTGGDTQYFGPGTRLTVL.

The chain has TRBV7-8 and TRBJ2-7; 9 positions match TRBD1. CDR3 length: 15 amino acids. The V segment lost 5 bases and the J segment 7 bases; nucleotides outside the gene matches: 12. Per germline, CDR1 SGHVS and CDR2 FQNEAQ. CDR3 nucleotide sequence: TGTGCCAGCAGCGGACGGACAGGGGCACTTATGGAGCAGTACTTC. As protein: CASSGRTGALMEQYF.

In this sample, this clonotype turned up many times. The J gene is TRBJ1-1, the V gene TRBV24-1, with a possible D match to TRBD1 (5 bases). This CDR3 region has 13 residues. Between the trimmed V and J ends, which lost 2 bases and 8 bases, there was a span of 11 bases. CDR1 and CDR2 from the germline V gene are KGHDR and SFDVKD. The CDR3 bases are TGTGCCACCAGTGATTCCGGGACCCCCGAAGCTTTCTTT. As protein: CATSDSGTPEAFF.

The J gene is TRBJ2-7, the V gene TRBV20-1, with D tentatively TRBD2 (6 bases). V was cut by 5 bases and J by 7 bases, with 18 bases left in between. There are 13 residues in the CDR3. Germline V gene sequence: CDR1 DFQATT, CDR2 SNEGSKA (reference sequence). DNA for the CDR3: TGCAGTGCTGTTCTGACGGGGGACGGGGAGCAGTACTTC. Its translation: CSAVLTGDGEQYF.

This clonotype was counted ten times or more. The chain is built from TRBV24-1 and TRBJ2-1; TRBD1 aligns across 9 bases. The CDR3 is made up of 14 amino acids. J gave up 10 bases and V 3 bases, and 6 bases lay outside the gene matches. CDR1 and CDR2 from the germline V gene are KGHDR and SFDVKD. The CDR3, as DNA: TGTGCCACCAGTGATCTGGGGGGACAGGGAGAGCAGTTCTTC. Translated: CATSDLGGQGEQFF.

This clonotype occurred many times. The CDR3, as DNA: TGTGCCACCAGCGAGGACAGGGGGCGAGGACAGTTCTTC. This sequence encodes CATSEDRGRGQFF. The chain combines TRBV15 with TRBJ2-1; 11 nucleotides agree with TRBD1. V shed 5 bases and J 13 bases; nucleotides not matched to a gene: 7. Germline V gene sequence: CDR1 LNHNV, CDR2 YYDKDF (reference sequence). The CDR3 is 13 residues long.

This clonotype was recorded at least ten times. The chain combines TRBV5-5 with TRBJ2-1; 8 bases line up with TRBD1. Germline CDR1 reads SGHKS; CDR2 reads YYEKEE (reference sequence). The CDR3 sequence is 11 residues long. V was pared by 3 bases and J by 14 bases, with 4 bases of the junction left unmatched. The CDR3 bases are TGTGCCAGCAGCTACCAACAGGGGGAGTTCTTC. Translated: CASSYQQGEFF.

This clonotype was seen a handful of times. The rearrangement joins TRBV7-9 to TRBJ1-1; the match to TRBD1 covers 9 bases. Germline-derived CDR1 and CDR2 are SEHNR and FQNEAQ (reference sequence). V gave up 1 base and J gave up 6 bases; unmatched junction bases: 6. CDR3 size: 15 residues. CDR3 bases: TGTGCCAGCAGCTTAGTGGTTGGGACAGGGCCTGAAGCTTTCTTT. Translation gives CASSLVVGTGPEAFF.

CDR3 DNA sequence: TGTGCCAGCAGCTTAGGGGCTAGCGGGTGGGAGACCCAGTACTTC. Translating gives CASSLGASGWETQYF. V gene TRBV11-2 combines with J gene TRBJ2-5, with 8 bases fitting TRBD2. The germline CDR1 and CDR2 sequences are SGHAT and FQNNGV. The CDR3 loop spans 15 amino acids. The V and J ends lost 1 base and 5 bases, in that order; junction bases with no gene match: 6.

This clonotype was recorded at least ten times. V is TRBV12-3 or TRBV12-4 and J is TRBJ1-6; the match to TRBD1 covers 9 bases. The CDR3 loop spans 15 amino acids. J lost 11 bases, V lost 5 bases, and 10 bases had no gene match. CDR3 region: CASSKGGTGNPPLHF. The CDR3 nucleotides are TGTGCCAGCAGTAAAGGAGGGACAGGGAATCCACCCCTCCACTTT.

With regard to this clonotype: A much larger clone is a single base away; this may be a read error. The genes are TRBV20-1 and TRBJ2-2; D remains unclear. The germline V gene encodes CDR1 DFQATT and CDR2 SNEGSKA (reference sequence). The CDR3 has 11 amino acids. Deletions cut 5 bases from V and 4 bases from J, with 5 bases between. The CDR3 nucleotides read TGCAGTGCTGAAACCACCGGGGAGCTGTTTTTT. Translating it yields CSAETTGELFF.

The chain has TRBV5-1 and TRBJ2-1, with TRBD2 identical over 8 bases. The J segment lost 8 bases and the V segment lost 2 bases, leaving 9 bases of the junction unmatched. Germline V gene sequence: CDR1 SGHRS, CDR2 YFSETQ. The CDR3 runs to 15 residues. The CDR3 DNA follows: TGCGCCAGCAGCTTAGGGGCCGGGAGGGGCGATGAGCAGTTCTTC. It specifies CASSLGAGRGDEQFF.

This clonotype has a count of ten or more. The genes are TRBV5-1 and TRBJ2-1; 10 bases agree with TRBD2. The length of the CDR3 is 15 residues. Losses at the gene ends were 4 bases for V and 6 bases for J; bases not matched to a gene: 7. Germline CDR1 reads SGHRS; CDR2 reads YFSETQ. CDR3 in DNA: TGCGCCAGCAGCCTCCCGGGACTAGCGTCCAATGAGCAGTTCTTC. Amino acids: CASSLPGLASNEQFF.

This clonotype turned up a few times. The CDR3 sequence: CASIHSKNTEAFF. The CDR3 DNA reads TGTGCCAGCATTCATAGTAAAAACACTGAAGCTTTCTTT. This chain joins TRBV2 and TRBJ1-1; D gene ambiguous. This CDR3 comprises 13 residues. The ends were cut back, 7 bases at V and 2 bases at J, with 11 bases in the middle. Germline-derived CDR1 and CDR2 are SNHLY and FYNNEI.

The sample holds a few counts of this clonotype. This sequence joins TRBV18 and TRBJ2-3, with 8 positions matching TRBD2. V lost 2 bases to trimming and J lost 1 base; unmatched junction nucleotides: 5. Germline V lookup: CDR1 KGHSH, CDR2 LQKENI. This CDR3 is built from 16 residues. The DNA of the CDR3 is TGTGCCAGCTCACCAGAGAGCGGGAGAGGCACAGATACGCAGTATTTT. This gives the protein CASSPESGRGTDTQYF. The full variable domain, its missing parts supplied by reference TRBV18 and TRBJ2-3, is NAGVMQNPRHLVRRRGQEARLRCSPMKGHSHVYWYRQLPEEGLKFMVYLQKENIIDESGMPKERFSAEFPKEGPSILRIQQVVRGDSAAYFCASSPESGRGTDTQYFGPGTRLTVL.

The chain recombines TRBV4-3 with TRBJ2-3; 8 positions agree with TRBD2. J lost 6 bases, V lost 1 base, and 12 bases had no gene match. The CDR3 covers 17 residues. Germline V gene data show CDR1 as LGHNA and CDR2 as YSLEER. The CDR3, as DNA: TGCGCCAGCAGCCAAGCTGTCAGGGCTAGCGGGTCGGATACGCAGTATTTT. Translation: CASSQAVRASGSDTQYF.

This clonotype turned up a few times. The rearrangement joins TRBV11-2 to TRBJ2-7; 8 nucleotides line up with TRBD1. CDR1 SGHAT and CDR2 FQNNGV come from the germline V gene. The CDR3 is made up of 14 amino acids. With V trimmed by 5 bases and J by 5 bases, 8 bases remained unmatched. CDR3 DNA sequence: TGTGCCAGCAGCCCCGGGACAGGAGGCGACGAGCAGTACGTC. Encoded protein: CASSPGTGGDEQYV.

This clonotype showed up many times. The chain recombines TRBV6-1 with TRBJ2-1; 13 bases agree with TRBD2. The CDR3 runs to 17 residues. The V gene end was trimmed by 6 bases and the J gene end by 8 bases; junction bases not matched to a gene: 13. CDR1 and CDR2 (germline): MNHNS, SASEGT. CDR3 sequence reads: CASSRQGLAGTRYEQFF. The CDR3 DNA is TGTGCCAGCAGCCGTCAGGGACTAGCGGGGACTCGTTATGAGCAGTTCTTC.

V is TRBV20-1 and J is TRBJ2-3, with D tentatively TRBD2 (5 bases). In germline, CDR1 is DFQATT, CDR2 SNEGSKA (reference sequence). The V and J ends lost 0 bases and 0 bases respectively, with 16 bases between them. The CDR3 contains 17 residues. CDR3 sequence reads: CSARERLAGSSTDTQYF. The CDR3 coding sequence is TGCAGTGCTAGAGAACGTCTGGCGGGCTCTAGCACAGATACGCAGTATTTT.

This clonotype was detected many times. This sequence joins TRBV6-2 or TRBV6-3 and TRBJ2-2; 10 bases are shared with TRBD2. The V gene's germline CDR1 is MNHEY and CDR2 SVGEGT. The CDR3 has 16 amino acids. Unmatched junction bases numbered 4, after V lost 2 bases and J lost 4 bases. The CDR3 is CASSYPSGRGTGELFF. As DNA, the CDR3 is TGTGCCAGCAGTTACCCCAGCGGGAGGGGCACCGGGGAGCTGTTTTTT.

This clonotype was observed many times. J is TRBJ1-2 and V is TRBV20-1; weak D call: TRBD1 (5 bases). Between the trimmed V and J ends, which lost 3 bases and 7 bases, there was a span of 21 bases. Germline V lookup: CDR1 DFQATT, CDR2 SNEGSKA (reference sequence). The length of the CDR3 is 15 residues. Written as DNA, the CDR3 is TGCAGTGCTAGTTCGGGGACGGGAAAGGTTGGTGGCTACACCTTC. Translated: CSASSGTGKVGGYTF.

This clonotype was observed a few times. J is TRBJ2-3 and V is TRBV6-6; the D is unclear. The CDR3 length is 13 residues. The germline V and J ends were trimmed by 3 bases and 3 bases, with 7 bases remaining between them. From germline, CDR1 is MNHNY and CDR2 SVGAGI (reference sequence). The chain's CDR3 is CASSYRITDTQYF. Here the CDR3 DNA reads TGTGCCAGCAGTTATAGGATAACAGATACGCAGTATTTT.